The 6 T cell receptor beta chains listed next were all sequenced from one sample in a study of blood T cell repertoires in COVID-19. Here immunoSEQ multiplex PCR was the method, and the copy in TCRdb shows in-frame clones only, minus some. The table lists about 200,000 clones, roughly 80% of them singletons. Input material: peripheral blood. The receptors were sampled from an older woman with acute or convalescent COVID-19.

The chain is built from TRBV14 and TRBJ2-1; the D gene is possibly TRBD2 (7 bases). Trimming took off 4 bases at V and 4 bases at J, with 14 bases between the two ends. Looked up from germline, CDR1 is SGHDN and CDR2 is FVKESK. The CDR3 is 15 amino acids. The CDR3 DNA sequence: TGTGCCAGCAGCCGACTAGGGGGGGATTACAATGAGCAGTTCTTC. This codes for CASSRLGGDYNEQFF.

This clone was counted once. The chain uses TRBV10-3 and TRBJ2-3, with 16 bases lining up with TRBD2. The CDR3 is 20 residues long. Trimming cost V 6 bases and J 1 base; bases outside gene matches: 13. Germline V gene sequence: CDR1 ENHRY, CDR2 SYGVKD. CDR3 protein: CAIRPGLAGGSSSGTDTQYF. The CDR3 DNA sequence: TGTGCCATCAGACCGGGACTAGCGGGAGGGTCCTCCTCCGGCACAGATACGCAGTATTTT.

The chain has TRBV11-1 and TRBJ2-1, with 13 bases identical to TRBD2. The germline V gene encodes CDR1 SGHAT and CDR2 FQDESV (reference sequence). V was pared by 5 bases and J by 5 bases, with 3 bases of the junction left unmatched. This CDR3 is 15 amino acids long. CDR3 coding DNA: TGTGCCAGCAGCCGGGGACTAGCGGGGCACAATGAGCAGTTCTTC. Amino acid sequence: CASSRGLAGHNEQFF.

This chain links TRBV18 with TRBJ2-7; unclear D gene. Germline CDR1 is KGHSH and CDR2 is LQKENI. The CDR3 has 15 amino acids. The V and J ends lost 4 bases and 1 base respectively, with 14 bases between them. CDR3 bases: TGTGCCAGCTCACAGGTAGGCGGTAGTTCCTACGAGCAGTACTTC. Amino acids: CASSQVGGSSYEQYF. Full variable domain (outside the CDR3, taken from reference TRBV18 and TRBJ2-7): NAGVMQNPRHLVRRRGQEARLRCSPMKGHSHVYWYRQLPEEGLKFMVYLQKENIIDESGMPKERFSAEFPKEGPSILRIQQVVRGDSAAYFCASSQVGGSSYEQYFGPGTRLTVT.

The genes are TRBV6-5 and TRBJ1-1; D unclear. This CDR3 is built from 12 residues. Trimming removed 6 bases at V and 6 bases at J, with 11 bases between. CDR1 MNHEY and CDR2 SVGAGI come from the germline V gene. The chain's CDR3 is CASSPDFSEAFF. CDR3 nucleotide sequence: TGTGCCAGCAGCCCGGACTTCTCTGAAGCTTTCTTT.

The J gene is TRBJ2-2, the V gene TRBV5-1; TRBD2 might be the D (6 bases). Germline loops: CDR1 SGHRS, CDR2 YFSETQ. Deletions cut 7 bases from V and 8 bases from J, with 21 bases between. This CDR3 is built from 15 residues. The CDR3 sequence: CASRASGGSSGELFF. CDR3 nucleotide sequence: TGCGCCAGCCGAGCATCCGGGGGTTCGTCGGGGGAGCTGTTTTTT. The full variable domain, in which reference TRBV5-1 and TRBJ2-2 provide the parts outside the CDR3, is KAGVTQTPRYLIKTRGQQVTLSCSPISGHRSVSWYQQTPGQGLQFLFEYFSETQRNKGNFPGRFSGRQFSNSRSEMNVSTLELGDSALYLCASRASGGSSGELFFGEGSRLTVL.